This T cell receptor (beta chain) was sequenced during a study of blood T cell repertoires in COVID-19. Study overall: Acute and convalescent COVID-19 specimens originated in the United States, Italy and Spain. In each case, the material was cDNA or gDNA derived from T cells, B-cell-depleted T cells, or PBMCs.

The germline CDR1 and CDR2 sequences are MNHEY and SVGAGI. Trimming took 5 bases from V and 4 from J, leaving 6 bases between them. CDR3 length: 12 amino acids. Authors' data handling: Using reference gene primer amplification, nucleated cell counts were estimated. Generated by immunoSEQ multiplex PCR, the TCRdb table keeps only in-frame clones and is missing some. V, J and clone size were drawn from that table, and D and trimming were deduced from the DNA. Of approximately 94,000 clones in the sample, just under 80% were seen once. Sequenced sample: peripheral blood. This TCR was recovered from a woman aged 70-85 years with acute or convalescent COVID-19. The gene calls are TRBV6-5 and TRBJ1-5, with D unclear. In nucleotides, the CDR3 is TGTGCCAGCAGTAACCTAAATCAGCCCCAGCATTTT. Amino acids: CASSNLNQPQHF.